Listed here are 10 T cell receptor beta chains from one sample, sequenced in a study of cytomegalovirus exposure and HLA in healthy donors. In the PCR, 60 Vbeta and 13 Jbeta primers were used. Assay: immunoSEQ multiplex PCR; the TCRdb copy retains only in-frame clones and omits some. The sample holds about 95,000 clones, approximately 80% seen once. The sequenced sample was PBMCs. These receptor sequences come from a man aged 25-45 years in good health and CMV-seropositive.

The CDR3 spells CASSLAGGGGYTF. The CDR3 bases are TGTGCCAGCAGCTTAGCAGGGGGCGGTGGCTACACCTTC. V gene TRBV7-6 combines with J gene TRBJ1-2, with 7 bases matching TRBD1. Germline V gene sequence: CDR1 SGHVS, CDR2 FNYEAQ. Unmatched junction bases numbered 2, after V lost 0 bases and J lost 7 bases. This CDR3 spans 13 amino acids. Looking up the rest from reference TRBV7-6 and TRBJ1-2 gives the full variable domain: GAGVSQSPRYKVTKRGQDVALRCDPISGHVSLYWYRQALGQGPEFLTYFNYEAQQDKSGLPNDRFSAERPEGSISTLTIQRTEQRDSAMYRCASSLAGGGGYTFGSGTRLTVV.

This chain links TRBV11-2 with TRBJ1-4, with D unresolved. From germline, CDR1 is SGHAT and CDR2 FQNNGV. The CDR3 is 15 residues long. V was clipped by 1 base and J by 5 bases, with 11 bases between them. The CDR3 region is CASSLVGGPNEKLFF. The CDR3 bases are TGTGCCAGCAGCTTAGTTGGCGGGCCGAATGAAAAACTGTTTTTT.

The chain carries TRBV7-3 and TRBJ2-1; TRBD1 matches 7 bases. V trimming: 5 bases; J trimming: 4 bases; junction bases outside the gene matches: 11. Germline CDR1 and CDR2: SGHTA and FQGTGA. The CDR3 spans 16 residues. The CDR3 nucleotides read TGTGCCAGCAGCCACCTCGGGACAGCACCTTACAATGAGCAGTTCTTC. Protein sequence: CASSHLGTAPYNEQFF.

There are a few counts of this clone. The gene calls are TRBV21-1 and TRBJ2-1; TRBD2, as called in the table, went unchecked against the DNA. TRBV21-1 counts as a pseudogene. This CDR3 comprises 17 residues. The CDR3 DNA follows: TGTGCCAGCAGCACGGGGCGGGGGCTCGGCTCCTACAATGAGCAGTTCTTC. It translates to CASSTGRGLGSYNEQFF.

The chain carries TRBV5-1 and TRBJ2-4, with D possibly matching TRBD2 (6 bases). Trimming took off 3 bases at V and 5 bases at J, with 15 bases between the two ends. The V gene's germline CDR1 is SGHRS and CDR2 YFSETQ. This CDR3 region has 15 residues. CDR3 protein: CASSYGSRTQNIQYF. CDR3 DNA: TGCGCCAGCAGCTACGGGAGCCGGACACAAAACATTCAGTACTTC. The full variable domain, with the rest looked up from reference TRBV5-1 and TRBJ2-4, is KAGVTQTPRYLIKTRGQQVTLSCSPISGHRSVSWYQQTPGQGLQFLFEYFSETQRNKGNFPGRFSGRQFSNSRSEMNVSTLELGDSALYLCASSYGSRTQNIQYFGAGTRLSVL.

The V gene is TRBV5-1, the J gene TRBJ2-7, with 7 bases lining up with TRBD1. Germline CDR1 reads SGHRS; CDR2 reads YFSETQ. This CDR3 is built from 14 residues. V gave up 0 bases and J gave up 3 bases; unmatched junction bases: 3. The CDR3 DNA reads TGCGCCAGCAGCTTGGGTTACAGGGGCTACGAGCAGTACTTC. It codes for CASSLGYRGYEQYF.

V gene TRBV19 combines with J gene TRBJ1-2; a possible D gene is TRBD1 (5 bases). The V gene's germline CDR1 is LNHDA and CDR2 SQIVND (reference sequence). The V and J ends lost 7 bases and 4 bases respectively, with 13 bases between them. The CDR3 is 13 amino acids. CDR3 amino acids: CASTPGQPYGYTF. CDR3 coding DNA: TGTGCCAGTACCCCCGGACAACCCTATGGCTACACCTTC.

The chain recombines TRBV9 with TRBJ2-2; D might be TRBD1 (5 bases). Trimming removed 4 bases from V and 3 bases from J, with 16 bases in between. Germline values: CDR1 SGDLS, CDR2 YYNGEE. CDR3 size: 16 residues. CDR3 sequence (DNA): TGTGCCAGCAGCCGTAGGTCGCAGGGCGACACCGGGGAGCTGTTTTTT. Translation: CASSRRSQGDTGELFF.

The CDR3: CSYERHNEQFF. CDR3 bases: TGCAGCTACGAGCGGCACAATGAGCAGTTCTTC. This chain links TRBV29-1 with TRBJ2-1; tentatively, D is TRBD2 (5 bases). The CDR3 extends over 11 amino acids. V was trimmed by 8 bases and J by 5 bases, leaving 10 bases between them. Germline CDR1 is SQVTM and CDR2 is ANQGSEA.

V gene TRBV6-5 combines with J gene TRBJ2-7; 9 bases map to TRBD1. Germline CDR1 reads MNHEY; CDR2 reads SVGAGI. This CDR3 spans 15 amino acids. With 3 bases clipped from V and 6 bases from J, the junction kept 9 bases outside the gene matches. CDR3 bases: TGTGCCAGCAGTTATTCTGTGAGACAGGGGGGCGAGCAGTACTTC. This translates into CASSYSVRQGGEQYF.